One sample yielded the 19 T cell receptor beta chains listed below, sequenced in a study of CD8+CD57+ T cells in acquired aplastic anemia (dated by TCRdb to the late 2010s). The run used an Illumina HiSeq 2000. Genomic DNA was used as template for profiling of TCR beta VDJ combinations and CDR3 sequences. TCRdb trimmed public reads at Q25 via fastp, called clones via MiXCR and kept in-frame beta chains. Under each unique CDR3 protein, matching rows form one entry showing the most common genes and DNA. The sample table shows 130,000 or so distinct CDR3 sequences, and approximately 61% are seen once. The ten most abundant clones make up 25% to 30% of the sample. The patients picked for sequencing were ones in whom flow cytometry had shown an expansion of CD8+CD57+ cells. The specimen was sorted CD4+, CD8+, or CD8+CD57+ T cells (not recorded which) from PBMCs. These receptors originate from a human donor with aplastic anemia.

The rearrangement links TRBV5-5 to TRBJ1-5, with D hard to call. The CDR3 runs to 15 residues. The V gene lost 2 bases and the J gene lost 7 bases, with 16 bases spanning the gap. Germline CDR1 is SGHKS and CDR2 is YYEKEE (reference sequence). In nucleotides, the CDR3 is TGTGCCAGCAGCTTTAGTGTACTCCCACAACAGCCCCAGCATTTT. The encoded protein is CASSFSVLPQQPQHF.

This chain connects TRBV7-2 to TRBJ1-5; D is ambiguous. The CDR3 extends over 15 amino acids. V was trimmed by 1 base and J by 6 bases, leaving 13 bases between them. Germline CDR1 SGHTA, CDR2 FQGNSA. This CDR3 is CASSLVWGEGQPQHF. The CDR3 region has the DNA TGTGCCAGCAGCTTAGTATGGGGAGAAGGTCAGCCCCAGCATTTT. The full variable domain, completed using reference TRBV7-2 and TRBJ1-5, is GAGVSQSPSNKVTEKGKDVELRCDPISGHTALYWYRQSLGQGLEFLIYFQGNSAPDKSGLPSDRFSAERTGGSVSTLTIQRTQQEDSAVYLCASSLVWGEGQPQHFGDGTRLSIL.

The V call is TRBV18, the J call TRBJ2-3, with 7 bases matching TRBD2. V lost 2 bases and J lost 5; bases outside the gene matches: 7. The CDR3 is 15 amino acids. CDR1 and CDR2 from the germline V gene are KGHSH and LQKENI. The CDR3 loop reads CASSPEHGGIDTQYF. The CDR3 DNA sequence: TGTGCCAGCTCACCAGAACACGGGGGGATAGATACGCAGTATTTT.

This chain links TRBV5-6 with TRBJ2-5, with 7 bases identical to TRBD1. Looked up from germline, CDR1 is SGHDT and CDR2 is YYEEEE. This CDR3 contains 17 residues. V shed 0 bases and J 5 bases; nucleotides not matched to a gene: 13. The CDR3 bases are TGTGCCAGCAGCTTGGTAGGCCAGGGGGTCGTGGAGGAGACCCAGTACTTC. Its protein is CASSLVGQGVVEETQYF.

The V call is TRBV4-1, the J call TRBJ2-7, with 8 nucleotides matching TRBD1. This CDR3 contains 15 residues. Germline-derived CDR1 and CDR2 are MGHRA and YSYEKL. Trimming took 4 bases from V and 7 from J; bases not matched to a gene: 12. This CDR3 reads CASSPRTTGDGEQYF. The CDR3 DNA sequence: TGCGCCAGCAGCCCACGGACGACAGGGGACGGTGAGCAGTACTTC.

This clonotype was seen ten or more times. The CDR3 protein is CATQDRDGLGETQYF. As DNA, the CDR3 is TGTGCCACCCAAGACCGGGACGGATTGGGGGAGACCCAGTACTTC. The chain carries TRBV15 and TRBJ2-5; D possibly matches TRBD1 or TRBD2 (5 bases each). The germline V gene encodes CDR1 LNHNV and CDR2 YYDKDF (reference sequence). The V gene lost 8 bases and the J gene lost 5 bases, with 21 bases spanning the gap. The CDR3 runs 15 residues.

This clonotype was picked up many times. The rearrangement links TRBV12-3 or TRBV12-4 to TRBJ1-5; D gene uncertain. This CDR3 is 12 amino acids long. V lost 8 bases, J lost 6 bases, and 11 bases lay in between. CDR3 region: CASGDLGQPQHF. The CDR3 DNA sequence: TGTGCCAGCGGCGACCTGGGTCAGCCCCAGCATTTT.

This clonotype was picked up a small number of times. The CDR3 region is CSSMIAKGGTYEQYF. The DNA for the CDR3 is TGCAGCTCGATGATAGCTAAAGGAGGAACCTACGAGCAGTACTTC. The rearrangement joins TRBV29-1 to TRBJ2-7, with D perhaps TRBD2 (5 bases). The CDR3 has 15 residues. Germline V gives CDR1 SQVTM, CDR2 ANQGSEA. The V end was cut by 8 bases, the J end by 2 bases, with 22 bases between.

This clonotype came up once. The chain joins TRBV19 to TRBJ2-3; TRBD2 matches 9 bases. V lost 4 bases to trimming and J lost 3 bases; unmatched junction nucleotides: 8. This CDR3 contains 16 residues. Looked up from germline, CDR1 is LNHDA and CDR2 is SQIVND (reference sequence). The DNA of the CDR3 is TGTGCCAGTAGTAGCCTGGCGGGGGGGCTAACAGATACGCAGTATTTT. Protein product: CASSSLAGGLTDTQYF.

J is TRBJ2-3 and V is TRBV19, with D perhaps TRBD1 (5 bases). This CDR3 is 13 amino acids long. Trimming stripped 2 bases from V and 4 bases from J, with 7 bases between. CDR1 is LNHDA, CDR2 SQIVND, per germline (reference sequence). The CDR3 here is CASSIQGSDTQYF. DNA for the CDR3: TGTGCCAGTAGTATACAGGGTTCAGATACGCAGTATTTT.

In this sample, this clonotype turned up many times. The rearrangement links TRBV6-1 to TRBJ2-1; D possibly matches TRBD1 or TRBD2 (5 bases each). Between the trimmed V and J ends, which lost 9 bases and 3 bases, there was a span of 15 bases. CDR1 and CDR2 from the germline V gene are MNHNS and SASEGT. The CDR3 covers 14 residues. CDR3 coding DNA: TGTGCCAGTCACCGGGACGGCGACTACAATGAGCAGTTCTTC. Protein: CASHRDGDYNEQFF.

The V call is TRBV20-1, the J call TRBJ2-3, with 9 nucleotides matching TRBD2. The CDR3 contains 16 residues. V lost 6 bases to trimming and J lost 6 bases; unmatched junction nucleotides: 16. Per germline, CDR1 DFQATT and CDR2 SNEGSKA (reference sequence). CDR3 DNA sequence: TGCAGTGCGGGCGGCGTAGCGGGAGAGCGCCCCGATACGCAGTATTTT. It specifies CSAGGVAGERPDTQYF.

This sequence joins TRBV20-1 and TRBJ1-2; D remains unclear. CDR3 size: 13 residues. The germline CDR1 and CDR2 sequences are DFQATT and SNEGSKA (reference sequence). V lost 3 bases and J 8 bases, leaving 16 bases between the germline ends. The CDR3: CSASGNEFGGYTF. In DNA form, the CDR3 reads TGCAGTGCTAGCGGTAACGAGTTTGGAGGCTACACCTTC.

This sequence joins TRBV5-6 and TRBJ1-1, with D uncertain. Between the trimmed V and J ends, which lost 2 bases and 0 bases, there was a span of 8 bases. The CDR3 totals 14 residues. Germline V gene lookup returns CDR1 SGHDT and CDR2 YYEEEE. CDR3 loop: CASSFFNVNTEAFF. Written as DNA, the CDR3 is TGTGCCAGCAGCTTCTTCAACGTGAACACTGAAGCTTTCTTT.

This clonotype was observed once. The J gene is TRBJ1-1, the V gene TRBV2; the D gene is possibly TRBD1 (5 bases). CDR3 length equals 14 residues. V lost 4 bases, J lost 0 bases, and 9 bases lay in between. In germline, CDR1 is SNHLY, CDR2 FYNNEI. In nucleotides, the CDR3 is TGTGCCAGCAGTGTACGGGGCATGAACACTGAAGCTTTCTTT. Translation gives CASSVRGMNTEAFF.

V gene TRBV29-1 combines with J gene TRBJ2-1; 7 bases are a match to TRBD2. CDR3 length: 15 amino acids. The trim removed 4 bases at V and 3 bases at J, leaving 9 bases unmatched. Germline assignment: CDR1 SQVTM and CDR2 ANQGSEA. DNA of the CDR3: TGCAGCGTTGGGGTCGTAGAGCGGGGCTACAATGAGCAGTTCTTC. The encoded protein is CSVGVVERGYNEQFF.

This chain links TRBV19 with TRBJ1-1; D is ambiguous. Germline assignment: CDR1 LNHDA and CDR2 SQIVND (reference sequence). Trimming took 5 bases from V and 8 from J, leaving 12 bases between them. The CDR3 covers 12 residues. CDR3 residues: CASSSLVGEAFF. The CDR3 nucleotides are TGTGCCAGTAGTTCGCTGGTGGGGGAAGCTTTCTTT.

At least ten counts were recorded for this clonotype. V gene TRBV6-1 combines with J gene TRBJ1-2, with a tentative D call TRBD1 (5 bases). The ends were cut back, 6 bases at V and 2 bases at J, with 16 bases in the middle. Germline V gives CDR1 MNHNS, CDR2 SASEGT. CDR3 length equals 15 residues. CDR3 coding DNA: TGTGCCAGCAGGATAAGTACAGGAAGAAACTATGGCTACACCTTC. Its protein product is CASRISTGRNYGYTF.

The gene calls are TRBV7-9 and TRBJ1-5; TRBD1 matches at 7 bases. This CDR3 contains 14 residues. Germline CDR1 reads SEHNR; CDR2 reads FQNEAQ (reference sequence). With V trimmed by 5 bases and J by 4 bases, 5 bases remained unmatched. DNA of the CDR3: TGTGCCAGCAGCCCGCTGGACAGGAATCAGCCCCAGCATTTT. Its protein is CASSPLDRNQPQHF.